These 9 T cell receptor beta chains originate from one sample sequenced in a study of T cell repertoires in cytomegalovirus infection. TCRdb re-analysed the reads in MiXCR, keeping a single row per CDR3 protein. Of some 270,000 distinct CDR3 sequences in the sample, about 15% were seen once. The sample was CD8+ T cells from PBMCs. These receptors all come from a human donor in good health (CMV status not recorded). Some clones in this sample may be carry-over from other donors' samples.

This clonotype appeared many times. The chain is built from TRBV6-1 and TRBJ2-1; TRBD2 is a possible D gene (5 bases). Looked up from germline, CDR1 is MNHNS and CDR2 is SASEGT. V was trimmed by 7 bases and J by 6 bases, leaving 22 bases between them. This CDR3 region has 16 residues. In DNA form, the CDR3 reads TGTGCCAGCACTTACGAGGTAGCGCCTTTTGGCAATGAGCAGTTCTTC. Amino acids: CASTYEVAPFGNEQFF.

This clonotype came up a few times. DNA of the CDR3: TGTGCCAGCAGTCCGAGCGGGGGGGCCGCTGATACGCAGTATTTT. It specifies CASSPSGGAADTQYF. V usage is TRBV6-2 or TRBV6-3 and J usage is TRBJ2-3, with 10 positions matching TRBD2. The trim removed 5 bases at V and 6 bases at J, leaving 8 bases unmatched. Germline assignment: CDR1 MNHEY and CDR2 SVGEGT. The CDR3 has 15 residues.

This clonotype was counted many times. The chain couples TRBV7-9 to TRBJ2-7; 9 bases align to TRBD2. This CDR3 has 15 residues. The ends lost 3 bases at V and 5 bases at J; junction bases unmatched: 8. Germline V lookup: CDR1 SEHNR, CDR2 FQNEAQ (reference sequence). The DNA for the CDR3 is TGTGCCAGCAGCTTCACCCCTAGCGGGGTAAACGAGCAGTACTTC. Translation: CASSFTPSGVNEQYF.

The chain employs TRBV5-4 and TRBJ2-7; 9 nucleotides line up with TRBD1. Trimming took 6 bases from V and 6 from J; bases not matched to a gene: 7. The CDR3 totals 13 residues. CDR1 and CDR2 from the germline V gene are SGHNT and YYREEE (reference sequence). The CDR3 DNA is TGTGCCAGCAAGCTGATGGGACAGGGCGAGCAGTACTTC. This encodes CASKLMGQGEQYF. The whole variable domain, filled in from reference TRBV5-4 and TRBJ2-7, reads ETGVTQSPTHLIKTRGQQVTLRCSSQSGHNTVSWYQQALGQGPQFIFQYYREEENGRGNFPPRFSGLQFPNYSSELNVNALELDDSALYLCASKLMGQGEQYFGPGTRLTVT.

The table lists this clonotype with a few counts. V is TRBV20-1 and J is TRBJ1-2, with D hard to call. The CDR3 covers 14 residues. The V end was cut by 0 bases, the J end by 4 bases, with 12 bases between. Germline V gene sequence: CDR1 DFQATT, CDR2 SNEGSKA (reference sequence). The DNA for the CDR3 is TGCAGTGCTAGAGATCGTGACAAGTCCTATGGCTACACCTTC. It is translated as CSARDRDKSYGYTF.

The J gene is TRBJ2-2, the V gene TRBV6-1; perhaps TRBD2 as D (5 bases). Germline V gene lookup returns CDR1 MNHNS and CDR2 SASEGT. The CDR3 loop spans 17 amino acids. With 1 base removed from V and 1 base from J, the gap between germline ends came to 13 bases. The CDR3 reads CASSEEFGVGNTGELFF. DNA for the CDR3: TGTGCCAGCAGTGAAGAATTCGGGGTGGGGAACACCGGGGAGCTGTTTTTT.

This clonotype was found many times. This CDR3 is CASSPTGSTEAFF. CDR3 nucleotides: TGTGCCAGCAGCCCGACAGGGTCTACTGAAGCTTTCTTT. The genes are TRBV7-9 and TRBJ1-1; TRBD1 matches 7 bases. V was clipped by 5 bases and J by 5 bases; unmatched bases: 5. Germline CDR1 SEHNR, CDR2 FQNEAQ (reference sequence). This CDR3 has 13 residues.

This clonotype turned up a few times. V is TRBV7-9 and J is TRBJ2-3; 9 nucleotides match TRBD2. The V gene end was trimmed by 7 bases and the J gene end by 0 bases; junction bases not matched to a gene: 17. The CDR3 has 19 amino acids. From germline, CDR1 is SEHNR and CDR2 FQNEAQ (reference sequence). The CDR3, as DNA: TGTGCCAGCACCGGCGGGGCTAGCGGGACCGTCCTGAGCACAGATACGCAGTATTTT. Translated: CASTGGASGTVLSTDTQYF.

The V and J genes are TRBV11-2 and TRBJ2-1, with a possible D match to TRBD2 (6 bases). The germline V gene encodes CDR1 SGHAT and CDR2 FQNNGV. The CDR3 runs to 16 residues. Trimming stripped 3 bases from V and 7 bases from J, with 19 bases between. The CDR3 DNA is TGTGCCAGCAGCTTTTATAGTGGGGGAGGTTGGAATGAGCAGTTCTTC. Translating it yields CASSFYSGGGWNEQFF.